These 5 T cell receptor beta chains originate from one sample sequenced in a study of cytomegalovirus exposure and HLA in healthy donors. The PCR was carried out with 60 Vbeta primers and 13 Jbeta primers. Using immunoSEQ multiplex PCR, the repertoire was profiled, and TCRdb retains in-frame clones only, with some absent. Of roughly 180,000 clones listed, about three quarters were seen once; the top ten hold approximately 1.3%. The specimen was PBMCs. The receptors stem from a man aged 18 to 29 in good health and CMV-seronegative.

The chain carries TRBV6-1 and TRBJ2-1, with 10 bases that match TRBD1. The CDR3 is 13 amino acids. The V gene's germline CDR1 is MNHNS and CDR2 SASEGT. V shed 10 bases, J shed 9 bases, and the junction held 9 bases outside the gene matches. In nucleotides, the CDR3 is TGTGCCACTAGGGGACAGGGGCTTGGTGAGCAGTTCTTC. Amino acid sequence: CATRGQGLGEQFF.

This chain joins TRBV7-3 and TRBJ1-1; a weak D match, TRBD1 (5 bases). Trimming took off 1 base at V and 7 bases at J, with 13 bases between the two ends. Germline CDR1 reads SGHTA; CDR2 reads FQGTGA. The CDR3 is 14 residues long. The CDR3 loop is CASSLRGGGNEAFF. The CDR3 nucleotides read TGTGCCAGCAGCTTAAGGGGCGGGGGGAATGAAGCTTTCTTT. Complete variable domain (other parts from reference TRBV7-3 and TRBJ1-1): GAGVSQTPSNKVTEKGKYVELRCDPISGHTALYWYRQSLGQGPEFLIYFQGTGAADDSGLPNDRFFAVRPEGSVSTLKIQRTERGDSAVYLCASSLRGGGNEAFFGQGTRLTVV.

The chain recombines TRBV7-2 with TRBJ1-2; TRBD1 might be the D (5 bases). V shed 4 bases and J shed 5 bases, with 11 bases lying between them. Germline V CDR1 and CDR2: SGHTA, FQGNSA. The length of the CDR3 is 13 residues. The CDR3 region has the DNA TGTGCCAGCAGCTCGACAGCCTATTATGGCTACACCTTC. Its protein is CASSSTAYYGYTF. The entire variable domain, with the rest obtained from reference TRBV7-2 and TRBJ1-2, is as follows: GAGVSQSPSNKVTEKGKDVELRCDPISGHTALYWYRQSLGQGLEFLIYFQGNSAPDKSGLPSDRFSAERTGGSVSTLTIQRTQQEDSAVYLCASSSTAYYGYTFGSGTRLTVV.

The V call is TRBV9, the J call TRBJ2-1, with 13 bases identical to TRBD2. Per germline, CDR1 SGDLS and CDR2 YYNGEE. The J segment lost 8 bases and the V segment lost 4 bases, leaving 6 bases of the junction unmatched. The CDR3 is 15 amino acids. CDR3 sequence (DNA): TGTGCCAGCAGCCCGGGACTAGCGGGAAGAGATGAGCAGTTCTTC. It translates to CASSPGLAGRDEQFF.

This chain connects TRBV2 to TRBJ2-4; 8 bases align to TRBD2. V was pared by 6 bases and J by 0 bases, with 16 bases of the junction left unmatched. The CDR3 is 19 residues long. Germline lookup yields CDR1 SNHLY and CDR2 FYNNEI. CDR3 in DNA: TGTGCCAGCAGCCGATTCTCAAGTAGCGGGGCCGAAGCCAAAAACATTCAGTACTTC. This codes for CASSRFSSSGAEAKNIQYF.